This T cell receptor (beta chain) was observed in a study of T cell changes during pregnancy in multiple sclerosis (dated 2019 in TCRdb). With regard to the full study: In women with multiple sclerosis, the researchers looked at how the T cell repertoire shifted as pregnancy progressed.

The junction shows trimming of 5 bases on V and 5 bases on J, and the gene matches do not reach 5 bases of it. For CDR1 and CDR2, the germline V gene (reference sequence) lists MNHEY and SMNVEV. From its cysteine to its phenylalanine, the CDR3 spans 14 amino acids. Kept here is only the CDR3 DNA, which spans 42 bases and is read in frame from base 1. A word on this clone: Its antigen remains unidentified. Base qualities were left out, and no much larger clone turns up one base away.

Library method: the immunoSEQ multiplex PCR assay. The table comes from immuneACCESS by way of TCRdb, which keeps in-frame sequences with V and J called. Part of the clones is missing from these tables; in studies checked, under half for an unresolved V gene and the rest for unknown reasons. Across this sample there are approximately 50,000 clones, with around 94% seen only once. Roughly 0.33% of the sample belongs to the ten largest clones. This TCR derives from a female donor with multiple sclerosis, enrolled in a pregnancy study. The material was CD4+ T cells from peripheral blood mononuclear cells, obtained in the third trimester of pregnancy. In this chain, TRBV27 is recombined with TRBJ1-3, with 8 bases in between that match TRBD1. Here is the DNA: TGTGCCAGCAGTCCTCAGGGGGCCAGAAACACCATATATTTT. It encodes CASSPQGARNTIYF.